The clone carrying this T cell receptor beta chain came up many times. CDR3 length: 16 residues. Trimming shortened V by 1 base and J by 2 bases, and 15 bases separated the two germline ends. Per germline, CDR1 SEHNR and CDR2 FQNEAQ (reference sequence). Through Arm-PCR of CDR3 regions and iRepertoire HTBI primers, TCR beta libraries were built. TCRdb reanalysed the multiplex PCR reads using MiXCR and keeps one entry per CDR3 protein. In the table there are 530,000 or so distinct CDR3 sequences, roughly 15% of which are singletons. Time point: newly diagnosed GD, antithyroid drugs for less than 3 months. RNA extracted from PBMCs served as the sequencing template. The data were obtained in a study of regulatory T cells in long-lasting Graves disease. Another study also made use of these data, one on T cells in Graves' hyperthyroidism and ophthalmopathy.

This rearrangement joins TRBV7-9 to TRBJ2-7; D call uncertain. The specimen comprised peripheral blood mononuclear cells (PBMCs), sampled at new diagnosis, from a patient treated with antithyroid drugs. The TCR sequence derives from a man younger than 30 with Graves disease. In DNA form, the CDR3 reads TGTGCCAGCAGCTTAGTGGGGAAATCTATCACCTACGAGCAGTACTTC. It translates to CASSLVGKSITYEQYF.